This section outlines one T cell receptor beta chain sequence together with its context. Its specificity is not known. The sample originates from a study of T cell responses to AZD1222 COVID-19 vaccine. Points from the study as a whole: The donors showed a predominance of white British ancestry and of females, with possible underestimation of clonal diversity.

From germline, CDR1 is MDHEN and CDR2 SYDVKM. The CDR3 loop spans 17 amino acids. Trimming shortened V by 4 bases and J by 4 bases, and 21 bases separated the two germline ends. Measured with immunoSEQ multiplex PCR; TCRdb has only the in-frame clones, and not every one. The table has some 120,000 clones, around 90% seen once. The chain combines TRBV28 with TRBJ2-3; D ambiguous. Sequenced material: peripheral blood, taken on day 0 of AZD1222 vaccination. This TCR came from an adult in good health. The CDR3: CASSSPQLTVRSDTQYF. CDR3 coding DNA: TGTGCCAGCAGTTCCCCCCAACTAACGGTTAGATCAGATACGCAGTATTTT.